This TCR beta chain was captured by sequencing in a study of blood T cell repertoires in COVID-19. Study as a whole: Researchers got acute and convalescent COVID-19 samples from the United States, Italy and Spain.

Methods used by the authors: Estimated nucleated cell counts came from reference gene primer amplification. Generated by immunoSEQ multiplex PCR, the TCRdb table keeps only in-frame clones and is missing some. That table gives V, J and clone size, and the DNA gave D and trimming. Here the sample spans 250,000 to 300,000 clones, approximately 92% being singletons. CDR3 length: 20 residues. V gave up 0 bases and J gave up 1 base; unmatched junction bases: 10. Germline CDR1 SGDLS, CDR2 YYNGEE. What was sequenced was peripheral blood. This TCR came from a woman aged 40 to 49 who had recovered from COVID-19. V and J are TRBV9 and TRBJ2-1; 13 positions match TRBD2. In nucleotides, the CDR3 is TGTGCCAGCAGCGTAGCCCGGACTAGCGGGGGATACAATTCCTACAATGAGCAGTTCTTC. Protein: CASSVARTSGGYNSYNEQFF.